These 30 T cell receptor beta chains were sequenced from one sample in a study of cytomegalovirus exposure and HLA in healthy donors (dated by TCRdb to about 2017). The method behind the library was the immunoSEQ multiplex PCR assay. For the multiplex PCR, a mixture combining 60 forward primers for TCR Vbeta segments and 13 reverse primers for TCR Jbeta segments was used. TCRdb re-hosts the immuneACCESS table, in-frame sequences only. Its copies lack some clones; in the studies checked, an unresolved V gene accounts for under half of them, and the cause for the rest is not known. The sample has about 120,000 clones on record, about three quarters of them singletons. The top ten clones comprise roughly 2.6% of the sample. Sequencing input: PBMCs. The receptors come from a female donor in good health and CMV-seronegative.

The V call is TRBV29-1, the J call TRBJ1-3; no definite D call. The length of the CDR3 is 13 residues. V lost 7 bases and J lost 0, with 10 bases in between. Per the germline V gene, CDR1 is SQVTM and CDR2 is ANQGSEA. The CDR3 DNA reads TGCAGCGGCAGATCAAACTCTGGAAACACCATATATTTT. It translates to CSGRSNSGNTIYF.

CDR3 nucleotides: TGTGCCAGCAGCTTCGTGGTAGGGGGTAACGAGCAGTACTTC. Protein product: CASSFVVGGNEQYF. The chain couples TRBV7-2 to TRBJ2-7; a weak D match, TRBD1 (6 bases). Trimming cost V 3 bases and J 5 bases, with 14 bases left between them. This CDR3 comprises 14 residues. CDR1 and CDR2 (germline): SGHTA, FQGNSA. The full variable domain, in which reference TRBV7-2 and TRBJ2-7 provide the parts outside the CDR3, is GAGVSQSPSNKVTEKGKDVELRCDPISGHTALYWYRQSLGQGLEFLIYFQGNSAPDKSGLPSDRFSAERTGGSVSTLTIQRTQQEDSAVYLCASSFVVGGNEQYFGPGTRLTVT.

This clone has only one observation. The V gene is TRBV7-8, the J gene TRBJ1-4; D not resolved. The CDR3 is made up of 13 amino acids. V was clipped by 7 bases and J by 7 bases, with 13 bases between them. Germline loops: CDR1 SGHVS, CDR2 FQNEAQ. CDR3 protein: CASISFGGEKLFF. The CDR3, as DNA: TGTGCCAGCATATCTTTTGGCGGTGAAAAACTGTTTTTT.

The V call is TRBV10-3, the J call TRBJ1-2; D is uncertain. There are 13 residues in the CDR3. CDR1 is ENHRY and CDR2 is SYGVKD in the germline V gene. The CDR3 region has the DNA TGTGCGTCTTCGGAGGGCCCGACTGGCAGCTACACCTTC. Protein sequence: CASSEGPTGSYTF.

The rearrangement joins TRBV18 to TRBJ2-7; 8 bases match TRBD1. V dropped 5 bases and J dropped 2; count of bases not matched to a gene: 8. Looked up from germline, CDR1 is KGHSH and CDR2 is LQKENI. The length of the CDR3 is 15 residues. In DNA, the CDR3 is TGTGCCAGCTCAAGCCCCGGGACAGGCCCCTACGAGCAGTACTTC. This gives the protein CASSSPGTGPYEQYF.

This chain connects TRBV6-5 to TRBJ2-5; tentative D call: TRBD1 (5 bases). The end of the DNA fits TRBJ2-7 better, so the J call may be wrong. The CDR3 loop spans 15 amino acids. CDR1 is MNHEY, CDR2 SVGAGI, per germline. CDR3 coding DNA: TGTGCCAGCAGTTACTCGGTATGGCAGGGTGCCGAGCAGTACTTC. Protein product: CASSYSVWQGAEQYF.

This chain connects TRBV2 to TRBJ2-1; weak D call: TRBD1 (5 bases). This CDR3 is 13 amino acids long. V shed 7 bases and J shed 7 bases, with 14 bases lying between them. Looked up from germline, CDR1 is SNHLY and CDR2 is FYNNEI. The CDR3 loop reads CASTGLFGNEQFF. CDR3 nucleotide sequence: TGTGCCAGCACAGGGCTCTTCGGAAATGAGCAGTTCTTC.

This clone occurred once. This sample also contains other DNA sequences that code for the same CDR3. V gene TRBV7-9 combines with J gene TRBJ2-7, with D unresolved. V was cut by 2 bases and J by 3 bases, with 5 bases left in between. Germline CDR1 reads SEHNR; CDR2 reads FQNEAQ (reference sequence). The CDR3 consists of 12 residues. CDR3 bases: TGTGCCAGCAGCTTACCAGGCTACGAGCAGTACTTC. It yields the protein CASSLPGYEQYF.

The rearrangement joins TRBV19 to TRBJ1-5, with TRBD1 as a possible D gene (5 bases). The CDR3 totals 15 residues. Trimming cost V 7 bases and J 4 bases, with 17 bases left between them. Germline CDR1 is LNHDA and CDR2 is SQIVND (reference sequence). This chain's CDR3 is CASTLGGGGNQPQHF. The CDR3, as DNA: TGTGCCAGTACCCTGGGTGGGGGAGGAAATCAGCCCCAGCATTTT.

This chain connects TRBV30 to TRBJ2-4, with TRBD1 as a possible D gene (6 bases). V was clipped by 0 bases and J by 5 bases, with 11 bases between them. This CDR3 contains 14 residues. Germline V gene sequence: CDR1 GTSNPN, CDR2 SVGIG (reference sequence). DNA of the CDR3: TGTGCCTGGAGTGTACAAGCAGGGGAAAACATTCAGTACTTC. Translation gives CAWSVQAGENIQYF.

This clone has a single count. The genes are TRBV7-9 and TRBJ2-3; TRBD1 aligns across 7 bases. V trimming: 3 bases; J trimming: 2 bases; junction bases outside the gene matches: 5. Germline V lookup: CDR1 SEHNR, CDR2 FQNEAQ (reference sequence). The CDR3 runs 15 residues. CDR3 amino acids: CASSFRTGPTDTQYF. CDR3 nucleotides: TGTGCCAGCAGCTTTCGGACAGGACCCACAGATACGCAGTATTTT.

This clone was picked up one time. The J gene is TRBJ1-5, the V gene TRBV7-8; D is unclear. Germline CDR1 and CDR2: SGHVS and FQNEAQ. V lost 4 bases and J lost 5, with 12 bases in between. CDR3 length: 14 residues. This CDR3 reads CASSYLLADQPQHF. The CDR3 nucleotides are TGTGCCAGCAGCTACCTGTTAGCTGATCAGCCCCAGCATTTT.

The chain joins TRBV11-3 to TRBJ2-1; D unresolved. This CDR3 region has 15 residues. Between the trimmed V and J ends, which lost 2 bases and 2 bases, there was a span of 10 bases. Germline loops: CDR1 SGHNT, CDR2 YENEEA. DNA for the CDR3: TGTGCCAGCAGCTTATGGGCCCCGACCTACAATGAGCAGTTCTTC. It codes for CASSLWAPTYNEQFF.

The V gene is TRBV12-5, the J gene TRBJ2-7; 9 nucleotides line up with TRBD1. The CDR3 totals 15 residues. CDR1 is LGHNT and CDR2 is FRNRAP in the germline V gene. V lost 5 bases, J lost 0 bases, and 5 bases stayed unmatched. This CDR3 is CASGTGQGSSYEQYF. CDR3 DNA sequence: TGTGCTAGTGGTACCGGACAGGGGAGCTCCTACGAGCAGTACTTC. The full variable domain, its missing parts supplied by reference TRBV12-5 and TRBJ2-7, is DARVTQTPRHKVTEMGQEVTMRCQPILGHNTVFWYRQTMMQGLELLAYFRNRAPLDDSGMPKDRFSAEMPDATLATLKIQPSEPRDSAVYFCASGTGQGSSYEQYFGPGTRLTVT.

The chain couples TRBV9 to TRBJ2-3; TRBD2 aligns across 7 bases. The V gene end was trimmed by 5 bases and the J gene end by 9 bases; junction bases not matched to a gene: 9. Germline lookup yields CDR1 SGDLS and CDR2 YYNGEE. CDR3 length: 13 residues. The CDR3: CASSEGRAGTQYF. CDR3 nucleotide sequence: TGTGCCAGCAGTGAGGGGAGGGCCGGGACGCAGTATTTT.

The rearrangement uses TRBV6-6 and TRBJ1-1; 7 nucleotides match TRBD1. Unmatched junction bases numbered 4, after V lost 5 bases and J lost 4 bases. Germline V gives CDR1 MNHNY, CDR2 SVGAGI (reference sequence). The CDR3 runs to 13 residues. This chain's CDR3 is CASSPDRATEAFF. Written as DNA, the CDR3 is TGTGCCAGCAGTCCAGACAGGGCCACTGAAGCTTTCTTT.

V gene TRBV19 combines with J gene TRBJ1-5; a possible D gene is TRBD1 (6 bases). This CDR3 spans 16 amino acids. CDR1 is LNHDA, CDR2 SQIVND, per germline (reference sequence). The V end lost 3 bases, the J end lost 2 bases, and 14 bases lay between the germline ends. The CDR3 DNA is TGTGCCAGTAGTATTAGGGACACCGGAGGCAATCAGCCCCAGCATTTT. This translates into CASSIRDTGGNQPQHF.

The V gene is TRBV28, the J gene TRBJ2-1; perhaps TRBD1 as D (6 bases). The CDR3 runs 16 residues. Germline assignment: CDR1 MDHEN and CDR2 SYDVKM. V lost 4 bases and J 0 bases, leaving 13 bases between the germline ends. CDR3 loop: CASSYPTGSSYNEQFF. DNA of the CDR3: TGTGCCAGCAGTTACCCAACAGGGAGCTCCTACAATGAGCAGTTCTTC.

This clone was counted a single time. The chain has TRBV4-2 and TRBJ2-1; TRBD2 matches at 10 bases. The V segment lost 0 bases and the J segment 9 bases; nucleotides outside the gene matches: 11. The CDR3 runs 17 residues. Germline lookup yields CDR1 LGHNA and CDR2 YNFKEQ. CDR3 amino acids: CASSQDLSGGAFSEQFF. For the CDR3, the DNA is TGTGCCAGCAGCCAAGATCTCAGCGGGGGGGCGTTTAGTGAGCAGTTCTTC.

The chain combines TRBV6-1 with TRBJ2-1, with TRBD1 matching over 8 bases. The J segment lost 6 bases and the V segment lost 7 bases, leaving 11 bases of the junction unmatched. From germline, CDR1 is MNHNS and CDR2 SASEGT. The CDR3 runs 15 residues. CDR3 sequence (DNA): TGTGCCAGCAACAAGGACAGGGAACGGTTCAATGAGCAGTTCTTC. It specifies CASNKDRERFNEQFF.

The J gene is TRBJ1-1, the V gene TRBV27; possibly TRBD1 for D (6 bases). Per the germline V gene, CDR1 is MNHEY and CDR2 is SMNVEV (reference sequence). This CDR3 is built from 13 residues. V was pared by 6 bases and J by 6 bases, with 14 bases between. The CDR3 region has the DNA TGTGCCAGCAGCCATAATTACAGGGCTGAAGCTTTCTTT. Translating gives CASSHNYRAEAFF.

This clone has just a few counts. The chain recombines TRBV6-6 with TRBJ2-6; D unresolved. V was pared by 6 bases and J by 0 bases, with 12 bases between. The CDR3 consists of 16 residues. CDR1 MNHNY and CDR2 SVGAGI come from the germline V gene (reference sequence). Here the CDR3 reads CASRETVDSGANVLTF. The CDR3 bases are TGTGCCAGCAGAGAAACGGTCGACTCTGGGGCCAACGTCCTGACTTTC.

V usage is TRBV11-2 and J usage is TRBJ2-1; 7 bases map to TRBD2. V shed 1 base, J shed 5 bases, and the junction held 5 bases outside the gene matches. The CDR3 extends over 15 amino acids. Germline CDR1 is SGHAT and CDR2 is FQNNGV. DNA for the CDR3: TGTGCCAGCAGCTTAGGGACTAGGGGTGACAATGAGCAGTTCTTC. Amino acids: CASSLGTRGDNEQFF.

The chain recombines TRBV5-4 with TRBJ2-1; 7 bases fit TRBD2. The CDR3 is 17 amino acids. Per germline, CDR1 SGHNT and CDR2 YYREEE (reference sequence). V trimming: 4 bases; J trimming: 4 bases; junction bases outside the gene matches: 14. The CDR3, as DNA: TGTGCCAGCAGCGGGGGTGGAGCGGGGATCTCTTACAATGAGCAGTTCTTC. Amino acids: CASSGGGAGISYNEQFF.

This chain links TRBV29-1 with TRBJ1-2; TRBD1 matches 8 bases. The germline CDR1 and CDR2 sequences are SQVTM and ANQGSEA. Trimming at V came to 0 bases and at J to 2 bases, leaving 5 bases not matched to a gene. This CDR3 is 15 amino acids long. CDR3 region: CSVEDYDRGNYGYTF. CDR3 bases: TGCAGCGTTGAAGACTACGACAGGGGCAACTATGGCTACACCTTC.

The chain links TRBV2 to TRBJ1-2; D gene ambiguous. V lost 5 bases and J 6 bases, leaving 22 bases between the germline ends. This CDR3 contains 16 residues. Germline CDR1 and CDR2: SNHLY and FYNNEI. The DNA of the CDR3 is TGTGCCAGCAGTAAGAGGGATCTTGGCATGGTAAATGGCTACACCTTC. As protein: CASSKRDLGMVNGYTF.

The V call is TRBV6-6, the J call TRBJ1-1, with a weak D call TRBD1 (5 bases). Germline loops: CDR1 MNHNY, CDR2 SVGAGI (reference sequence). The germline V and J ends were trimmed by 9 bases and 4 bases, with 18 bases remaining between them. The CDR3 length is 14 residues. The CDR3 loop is CARFGKGSATEAFF. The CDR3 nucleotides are TGTGCCAGGTTCGGTAAGGGGTCTGCCACTGAAGCTTTCTTT.

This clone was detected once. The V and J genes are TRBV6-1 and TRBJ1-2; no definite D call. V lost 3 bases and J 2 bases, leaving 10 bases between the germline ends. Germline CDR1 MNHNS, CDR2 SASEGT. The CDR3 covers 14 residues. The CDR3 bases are TGTGCCAGCAGTGAGTTATCAGCGAACTATGGCTACACCTTC. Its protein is CASSELSANYGYTF.

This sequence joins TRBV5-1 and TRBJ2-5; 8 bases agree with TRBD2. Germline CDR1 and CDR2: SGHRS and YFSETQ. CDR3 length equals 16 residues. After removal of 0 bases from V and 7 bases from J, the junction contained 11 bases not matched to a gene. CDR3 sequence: CASSLALAGPAGTQYF. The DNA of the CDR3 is TGCGCCAGCAGCTTGGCTTTAGCGGGGCCGGCGGGGACCCAGTACTTC.

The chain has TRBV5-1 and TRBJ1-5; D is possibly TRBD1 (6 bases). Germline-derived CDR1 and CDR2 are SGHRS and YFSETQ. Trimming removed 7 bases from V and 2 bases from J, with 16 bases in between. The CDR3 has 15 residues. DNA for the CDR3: TGCGCCAGCTCCCCTCTGGGGGCGGGCAATCAGCCCCAGCATTTT. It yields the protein CASSPLGAGNQPQHF.